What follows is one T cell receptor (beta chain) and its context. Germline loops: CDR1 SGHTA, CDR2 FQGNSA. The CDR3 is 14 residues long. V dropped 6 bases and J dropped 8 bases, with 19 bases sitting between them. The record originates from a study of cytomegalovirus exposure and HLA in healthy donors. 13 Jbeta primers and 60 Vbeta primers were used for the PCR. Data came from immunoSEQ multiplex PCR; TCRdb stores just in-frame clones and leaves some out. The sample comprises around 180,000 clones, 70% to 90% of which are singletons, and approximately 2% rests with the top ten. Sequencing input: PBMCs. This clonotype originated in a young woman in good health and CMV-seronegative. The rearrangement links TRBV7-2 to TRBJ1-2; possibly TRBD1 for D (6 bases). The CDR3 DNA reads TGTGCCAGCAGAACAGAACAGGGTTCGGAAGGCTACACCTTC. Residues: CASRTEQGSEGYTF. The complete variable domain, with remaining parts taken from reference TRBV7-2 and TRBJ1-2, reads GAGVSQSPSNKVTEKGKDVELRCDPISGHTALYWYRQSLGQGLEFLIYFQGNSAPDKSGLPSDRFSAERTGGSVSTLTIQRTQQEDSAVYLCASRTEQGSEGYTFGSGTRLTVV.